This entry is about one T cell receptor (beta chain). The target antigen is unknown. TCRdb's table, derived via immunoSEQ multiplex PCR, lists solely in-frame clones and lacks some. The repertoire holds approximately 2,000,000 clones, 80% to 95% seen once, with 0.37% in the top ten. The CDR3 extends over 13 amino acids. Germline V lookup: CDR1 MNHEY, CDR2 SMNVEV (reference sequence). V was cut by 8 bases and J by 7 bases, with 15 bases left in between. This entry belongs to a study of shared clonotypes between healthy human individuals. Across the whole study: The people who gave samples were two women and three men aged 18 to 49.

Whole-study results and caveats: Among the subsets, naive ones generally showed larger estimated richness than memory ones. When compared with the clonotypes that were shared by all four sorted-subset donors, the non-shared clonotypes turned out to have lower generation probabilities. When naive CD4 clonotypes were compared across a handful of donors, roughly 4.9% were shared.

The V gene is TRBV27, the J gene TRBJ1-3, with D tentatively TRBD1 (5 bases). This TCR was recovered from a man younger than 30 in good health. Some clones in this sample may be carry-over from other donors' samples. Sequencing input: naive CD4+ T cells from PBMCs. The subset here: CD45RA+ positively selected. CDR3 sequence (DNA): TGTGCCAGCGGCTGGGGCGCGGGTAACACCATATATTTT. It encodes CASGWGAGNTIYF.